Listed below are T cell receptor beta chains from one sample, sequenced in a study of long-term antiretroviral therapy in people with HIV. Data came from immunoSEQ multiplex PCR; TCRdb stores just in-frame clones and leaves some out. The sample carries more than 45,000 clones, about 80% recorded once. The input for sequencing was unsorted PBMCs, taken 0.8 years after starting antiretroviral therapy. Receptors were obtained from a woman between 18 and 30 years old with HIV. Both conserved end residues are trimmed from each CDR3.

J	V	CDR3
TRBJ1-1	TRBV10-3	AISESGTGLTEAF
TRBJ2-6	TRBV2	ASSTDGSGANVLT
TRBJ1-5	TRBV9	ASSDDDRVGQPQH
TRBJ1-2	TRBV7-9	ASSLGSGANYGYT
TRBJ2-7	TRBV2	ASSVGVYEQY
TRBJ2-7	TRBV29-1	SVLTGVNEQY
TRBJ2-3	TRBV6-6	ASSPGIGTDTQY
TRBJ1-2	TRBV9	ASSVTGTGKNYGYT
TRBJ2-1	TRBV6-1	ASSALTGGSYNEQF
NA	TRBV5-4	ASSSYRLVNEQY
TRBJ1-1	TRBV28	ASSLRGGSERGEAF
TRBJ2-7	TRBV4-1	ASSLTVSYEQY
TRBJ2-2	TRBV2	ASMIQGAHTGELF
TRBJ1-5	TRBV27	ASSLSGWHQPQH
TRBJ2-1	TRBV27	ASSAGNYNEQF
TRBJ1-1	TRBV18	ASSPVIGNTEAF
TRBJ1-1	TRBV14	ASSKRSGRNTEAF
TRBJ1-2	TRBV7-8	ASSSWTNYGYT
TRBJ1-1	TRBV7-8	ASSPPLNQMNTEAF
TRBJ2-3	TRBV27	ASSLSIRTDTQY
TRBJ2-1	TRBV5-5	ASSPGLAGLSYNEQF
TRBJ1-1	TRBV7-6	ASSSIGSRLEAF
TRBJ2-3	TRBV7-2	ASSLGVGLDTQY
TRBJ1-5	TRBV6-6	ASSYSGPDQPQH
TRBJ1-4	TRBV27	ASSSRQGGSPEKLF
TRBJ2-7	TRBV15	ATSRTGQKNSYEQY
TRBJ1-2	TRBV11-2	ASSMDALVGYT
TRBJ2-1	TRBV18	ASSQSGLTPNEQF
NA	TRBV27	ASSYGGRAYEQY
TRBJ1-1	TRBV10-3	AISVTGNTEAF
TRBJ2-5	TRBV15	ATSEWTSRQETQY
TRBJ2-4	TRBV9	ASSATGTSGKGKNIQY
TRBJ1-1	TRBV7-9	ASSLFQGFMNTEAF
TRBJ2-7	TRBV14	ASSQELPTSGVRYEQY
TRBJ2-7	TRBV10-1	ASSQDPGQGEYEQY
TRBJ2-1	TRBV28	ASTISGVMDEQF
TRBJ1-5	TRBV18	ATRDRDHIPNQPQH
TRBJ2-5	TRBV2	ASSGDILSLEETQY
TRBJ2-7	TRBV7-9	ASSLDPPGQGSYEQY
TRBJ2-7	TRBV9	ASSGGTSGRGPYEQY
TRBJ2-2	TRBV6-5	ASSYGPNTGELF
TRBJ2-1	TRBV27	ASSLSGSSYNEQF
TRBJ2-2	TRBV5-4	ASSPAGGFTGELF
TRBJ2-1	TRBV19	ASSISSGSLNEQF
TRBJ1-2	TRBV27	ASSLSRTGGYT
TRBJ2-3	TRBV6-5	ASRGRGYSTDTQY
TRBJ2-3	TRBV28	ATTPRDTQY
TRBJ2-7	TRBV29-1	SVEGASGRYEQY
TRBJ2-7	TRBV28	ASRLFHEQY
TRBJ2-2	TRBV5-1	ASSLRGNTGELF
TRBJ2-1	TRBV19	ASSTGLAKEQF
TRBJ1-4	TRBV5-4	ASSLTGGGINEKLF
TRBJ2-7	TRBV9	ASSVGVSGASEQY
TRBJ2-1	TRBV27	ASSLSPSPYNEQF
TRBJ2-5	TRBV7-6	ASSFSETQY
TRBJ1-5	TRBV5-1	ASRSSVNQPQH
TRBJ1-3	TRBV20-1	SAMTGNTIY
TRBJ1-1	TRBV9	ASSGSLSTGRMNTEAF
TRBJ2-3	TRBV6-4	ASSDSTSGRDTQY